This T cell receptor beta chain is from a study of cytomegalovirus exposure and HLA in healthy donors. Study outcomes and limitations: The study listed under 200 cytomegalovirus-associated TCR beta chains. When presence/absence was analysed, sequencing depth was taken to be roughly uniform across donors.

The CDR3 contains 15 residues. Germline loops: CDR1 ENHRY, CDR2 SYGVKD. V gave up 1 base and J gave up 5 bases; unmatched junction bases: 2. This clone has a single count. Its target is unknown. The primer mix had 60 Vbeta and 13 Jbeta primers. TCRdb keeps only in-frame clones here, not all; method: immunoSEQ multiplex PCR. The sample yields some 150,000 clones, 76% seen once. The TCR sequence derives from a female donor in good health and CMV-seropositive. The chain carries TRBV10-3 and TRBJ2-1; TRBD2 matches at 10 bases. The specimen sequenced was PBMCs. The DNA of the CDR3 is TGTGCCATCAGTGAGTTGAGCGGGGGGGACAATGAGCAGTTCTTC. Translating gives CAISELSGGDNEQFF.